This passage covers 22 T cell receptor beta chains from one sample sequenced in a study of cytomegalovirus exposure and HLA in healthy donors. 13 Jbeta primers and 60 Vbeta primers were used for the PCR. Only in-frame clones appear in the TCRdb table, and some are missing; sequencing was by immunoSEQ multiplex PCR. The sample holds under 300,000 clones; about 93% are singletons and the top ten take roughly 1.5%. The sequencing input was PBMCs. The receptor set was obtained from a girl aged 2 to 9 in good health and CMV-seronegative.

The chain carries TRBV7-6 and TRBJ2-1, with 7 bases identical to TRBD2. Trimming took 5 bases from V and 12 from J; bases not matched to a gene: 10. CDR1 SGHVS and CDR2 FNYEAQ come from the germline V gene. CDR3 length: 13 amino acids. CDR3 region: CASSRTRWERQFF. For the CDR3, the DNA is TGTGCCAGCAGCCGGACTAGGTGGGAGCGGCAGTTCTTC.

This rearrangement joins TRBV27 to TRBJ1-2, with 9 nucleotides matching TRBD1. The CDR3 runs 15 residues. The trim removed 2 bases at V and 8 bases at J, leaving 9 bases unmatched. Germline CDR1 is MNHEY and CDR2 is SMNVEV (reference sequence). In DNA form, the CDR3 reads TGTGCCAGCAGTTTAGATGCGGGACAGGGAGGCGGCTACACCTTC. It encodes CASSLDAGQGGGYTF.

The CDR3 DNA is TGTGCCAGCAGCCCTGCGGACAGACGCAACACTGAAGCTTTCTTT. Its protein product is CASSPADRRNTEAFF. The V gene is TRBV6-5, the J gene TRBJ1-1; D may be TRBD1 (6 bases). Trimming left V 6 bases short and J 2 bases short, with 16 bases between. Germline CDR1 is MNHEY and CDR2 is SVGAGI. The CDR3 totals 15 residues.

This sequence joins TRBV4-1 and TRBJ2-7, with TRBD2 matching 10 bases. The CDR3 extends over 16 amino acids. The germline V gene has CDR1 MGHRA and CDR2 YSYEKL. V lost 4 bases and J lost 1; bases outside the gene matches: 7. CDR3 in DNA: TGCGCCAGCAGCCCAGGCCCTAGCGGGAGTTCCTACGAGCAGTACTTC. Amino acids: CASSPGPSGSSYEQYF.

CDR3 sequence reads: CASSLGALAGENNEQFF. As DNA, the CDR3 is TGTGCCAGCAGCTTGGGGGCCCTAGCGGGAGAGAACAATGAGCAGTTCTTC. The rearrangement links TRBV7-9 to TRBJ2-1; 10 bases match TRBD2. This CDR3 is built from 17 residues. CDR1 is SEHNR, CDR2 FQNEAQ, per germline (reference sequence). With 3 bases clipped from V and 5 bases from J, the junction kept 10 bases outside the gene matches.

The gene calls are TRBV6-5 and TRBJ1-1; the D gene is possibly TRBD1 (5 bases). There are 16 residues in the CDR3. The ends were cut back, 4 bases at V and 4 bases at J, with 19 bases in the middle. The V gene's germline CDR1 is MNHEY and CDR2 SVGAGI. CDR3 bases: TGTGCCAGCAGTTCGCCCCCGGGGGGGAGGACCACTGAAGCTTTCTTT. Its protein product is CASSSPPGGRTTEAFF.

This rearrangement joins TRBV2 to TRBJ1-2; no definite D call. The germline CDR1 and CDR2 sequences are SNHLY and FYNNEI. CDR3 size: 14 residues. V was pared by 4 bases and J by 4 bases, with 13 bases between. CDR3: CASSVYWAFYGYTF. DNA of the CDR3: TGTGCCAGCAGTGTGTACTGGGCCTTCTATGGCTACACCTTC.

The chain recombines TRBV27 with TRBJ1-5, with a weak D call TRBD1 (5 bases). The CDR3 runs 15 residues. Germline assignment: CDR1 MNHEY and CDR2 SMNVEV (reference sequence). Trimming pared 0 bases from V and 3 bases from J, leaving 9 bases between. This chain's CDR3 is CASSLSAGSNQPQHF. The CDR3 DNA sequence: TGTGCCAGCAGTTTATCAGCAGGGTCCAATCAGCCCCAGCATTTT.

This chain connects TRBV7-6 to TRBJ2-1; tentative D call: TRBD2 (6 bases). There are 17 residues in the CDR3. Germline CDR1 SGHVS, CDR2 FNYEAQ. With 5 bases removed from V and 1 base from J, the gap between germline ends came to 18 bases. CDR3 sequence reads: CASSPPGLSLSYNEQFF. DNA for the CDR3: TGTGCCAGCAGCCCACCGGGACTTTCATTATCCTACAATGAGCAGTTCTTC.

This clone was counted once. This chain uses TRBV9 with TRBJ1-5; D is unresolved. This CDR3 region has 15 residues. The germline V gene has CDR1 SGDLS and CDR2 YYNGEE. Trimming pared 0 bases from V and 4 bases from J, leaving 11 bases between. CDR3 sequence (DNA): TGTGCCAGCAGCGTAGGGGTGGCGGGGAATCAGCCCCAGCATTTT. Its translation is CASSVGVAGNQPQHF.

This chain joins TRBV13 and TRBJ2-7; 7 nucleotides line up with TRBD2. V was pared by 1 base and J by 3 bases, with 0 bases of the junction left unmatched. The CDR3 totals 13 residues. Germline CDR1 reads PRHDT; CDR2 reads FYEKMQ (reference sequence). CDR3 sequence: CASSLAGGYEQYF. As DNA, the CDR3 is TGTGCCAGCAGCTTAGCGGGGGGCTACGAGCAGTACTTC.

V usage is TRBV7-9 and J usage is TRBJ1-4, with unresolved D. The CDR3 spans 13 residues. Trimming took off 4 bases at V and 5 bases at J, with 8 bases between the two ends. CDR1 and CDR2 from the germline V gene are SEHNR and FQNEAQ (reference sequence). The CDR3 DNA sequence: TGTGCCAGCAGCTATGCAGGAAATGAAAAACTGTTTTTT. It translates to CASSYAGNEKLFF.

The rearrangement links TRBV11-2 to TRBJ2-2; the match to TRBD2 covers 14 bases. The CDR3 runs 17 residues. CDR1 SGHAT and CDR2 FQNNGV come from the germline V gene. V shed 5 bases and J 1 base; nucleotides not matched to a gene: 3. CDR3 in DNA: TGTGCCAGCAGCCCTGGGACTAGCGGGAGGAACACCGGGGAGCTGTTTTTT. It codes for CASSPGTSGRNTGELFF. Full variable domain (rest looked up from reference TRBV11-2 and TRBJ2-2): EAGVAQSPRYKIIEKRQSVAFWCNPISGHATLYWYQQILGQGPKLLIQFQNNGVVDDSQLPKDRFSAERLKGVDSTLKIQPAKLEDSAVYLCASSPGTSGRNTGELFFGEGSRLTVL.

This chain uses TRBV27 with TRBJ2-1; 11 nucleotides match TRBD2. V shed 5 bases and J 4 bases; nucleotides not matched to a gene: 7. Per germline, CDR1 MNHEY and CDR2 SMNVEV (reference sequence). The CDR3 loop spans 16 amino acids. This chain's CDR3 is CASSPRLAGGYNEQFF. CDR3 DNA: TGTGCCAGCAGTCCCCGGTTAGCGGGGGGGTACAATGAGCAGTTCTTC.

J is TRBJ2-7 and V is TRBV15; 10 nucleotides match TRBD2. V lost 3 bases, J lost 6 bases, and 8 bases stayed unmatched. The germline gives CDR1 LNHNV, CDR2 YYDKDF (reference sequence). The CDR3 runs to 15 residues. CDR3 amino acids: CATSSYLAGDSEQYF. The DNA of the CDR3 is TGTGCCACCAGCAGCTACCTAGCGGGAGACAGCGAGCAGTACTTC. Combining the CDR3 with reference TRBV15 and TRBJ2-7 gives the whole variable domain DAMVIQNPRYQVTQFGKPVTLSCSQTLNHNVMYWYQQKSSQAPKLLFHYYDKDFNNEADTPDNFQSRRPNTSFCFLDIRSPGLGDTAMYLCATSSYLAGDSEQYFGPGTRLTVT.

The chain links TRBV12-5 to TRBJ2-7; TRBD1 matches at 8 bases. Germline V lookup: CDR1 LGHNT, CDR2 FRNRAP. The CDR3 contains 16 residues. The J segment lost 4 bases and the V segment lost 2 bases, leaving 10 bases of the junction unmatched. The CDR3 loop is CASGLPQDRVAYEQYF. CDR3 coding DNA: TGTGCTAGTGGTTTGCCTCAGGACAGGGTAGCGTACGAGCAGTACTTC.

This clone was seen a single time. V usage is TRBV27 and J usage is TRBJ2-2, with unresolved D. The CDR3 runs 13 residues. V lost 5 bases, J lost 4 bases, and 8 bases lay in between. CDR1 is MNHEY and CDR2 is SMNVEV in the germline V gene (reference sequence). CDR3 residues: CASSPLSTGELFF. CDR3 sequence (DNA): TGTGCCAGCAGTCCACTAAGCACCGGGGAGCTGTTTTTT.

CDR3: CASSFLAGDDEQFF. CDR3 DNA: TGTGCCAGCAGCTTTCTGGCGGGAGACGATGAGCAGTTCTTC. V and J are TRBV7-8 and TRBJ2-1; 7 bases align to TRBD2. After removal of 3 bases from V and 8 bases from J, the junction contained 7 bases not matched to a gene. CDR1 and CDR2 from the germline V gene are SGHVS and FQNEAQ. The length of the CDR3 is 14 residues.

J is TRBJ1-1 and V is TRBV7-8; perhaps TRBD1 as D (6 bases). Germline CDR1 and CDR2: SGHVS and FQNEAQ. The CDR3 is 13 residues long. Trimming shortened V by 1 base and J by 10 bases, and 13 bases separated the two germline ends. In DNA form, the CDR3 reads TGTGCCAGCAGCTTAGGGGGGACAAGGGGAGCTTTCTTT. It specifies CASSLGGTRGAFF.

The V gene is TRBV13, the J gene TRBJ1-3, with a possible D match to TRBD1 (6 bases). The CDR3 is 16 residues long. The ends were cut back, 4 bases at V and 0 bases at J, with 13 bases in the middle. Per germline, CDR1 PRHDT and CDR2 FYEKMQ (reference sequence). The CDR3 loop is CASSSRGPSSGNTIYF. The CDR3 DNA is TGTGCCAGCAGCTCCAGGGGCCCAAGCTCTGGAAACACCATATATTTT.

V and J are TRBV2 and TRBJ1-1; TRBD1 is a possible D gene (5 bases). Germline V gene data show CDR1 as SNHLY and CDR2 as FYNNEI. V was pared by 0 bases and J by 6 bases, with 11 bases between. CDR3 length: 14 residues. CDR3 region: CASSEARGSAEAFF. The CDR3 DNA is TGTGCCAGCAGTGAAGCGCGGGGGAGTGCTGAAGCTTTCTTT.

This rearrangement joins TRBV7-9 to TRBJ2-3; TRBD2 matches at 12 bases. Germline V gene lookup returns CDR1 SEHNR and CDR2 FQNEAQ (reference sequence). The CDR3 extends over 16 amino acids. With 5 bases clipped from V and 5 bases from J, the junction kept 8 bases outside the gene matches. The CDR3 bases are TGTGCCAGCAGCCCGCGGGCTAGCGGGGGGGAAGATACGCAGTATTTT. Its protein product is CASSPRASGGEDTQYF. The full variable domain, in which reference TRBV7-9 and TRBJ2-3 provide the parts outside the CDR3, is DTGVSQNPRHKITKRGQNVTFRCDPISEHNRLYWYRQTLGQGPEFLTYFQNEAQLEKSRLLSDRFSAERPKGSFSTLEIQRTEQGDSAMYLCASSPRASGGEDTQYFGPGTRLTVL.